Below, one TCR beta chain is given with its context. Its antigen remains unknown. A junction boundary mismatches the germline segment, possibly from a read error. This entry belongs to a study of tumor-infiltrating lymphocytes in primary liver carcinoma. General study results and limits: The study found tumor-adjacent and tumor-blood pairs overlapped less than tumor region pairs.

The CDR3 consists of 15 residues. Germline values: CDR1 SGHAT, CDR2 FQNNGV. Extraction of RNA together with DNA used roughly 19-32 mg of unsorted bulk tissue. Patients showed chronic HBV infection and an absence of prior treatment. Total RNA amounting to 450 to 550 ng was the source from which TCR beta cDNA was made with a constant-region primer. Libraries for TCR beta were built through three nested multiplex PCR rounds, which together made up a slightly modified ARM-PCR procedure. It was with TRBV1-TRBV30 forward primers and a C-beta reverse primer that the first two PCR rounds were run, at approximately 10 cycles each. MiXCR, applied by TCRdb to the multiplex PCR reads, yields one record per CDR3 protein. The table shows 90,000 to 150,000 distinct CDR3 sequences, with around 70% occurring only once.

The sequenced sample consisted of tumor-adjacent normal liver tissue. This receptor was obtained from a woman aged 55-70 years with primary liver carcinoma and hepatitis B virus infection. The chain has TRBV11-2 and TRBJ2-7, with a weak D call TRBD1 (5 bases). The CDR3 spells CANSLDTGPGHEQYF. CDR3 in DNA: TGTGCCAACAGCTTAGATACAGGCCCAGGGCACGAGCAGTATTTC.